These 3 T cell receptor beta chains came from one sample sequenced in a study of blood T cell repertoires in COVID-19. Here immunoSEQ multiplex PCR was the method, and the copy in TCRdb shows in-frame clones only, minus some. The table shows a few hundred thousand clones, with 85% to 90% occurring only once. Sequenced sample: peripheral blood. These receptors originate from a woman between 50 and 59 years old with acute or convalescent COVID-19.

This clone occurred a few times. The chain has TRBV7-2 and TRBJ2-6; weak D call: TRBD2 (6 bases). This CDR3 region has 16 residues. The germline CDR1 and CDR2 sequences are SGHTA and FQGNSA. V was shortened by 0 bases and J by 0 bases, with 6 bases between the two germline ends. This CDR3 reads CASSLARGSGANVLTF. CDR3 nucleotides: TGTGCCAGCAGCTTAGCGCGGGGCTCTGGGGCCAACGTCCTGACTTTC.

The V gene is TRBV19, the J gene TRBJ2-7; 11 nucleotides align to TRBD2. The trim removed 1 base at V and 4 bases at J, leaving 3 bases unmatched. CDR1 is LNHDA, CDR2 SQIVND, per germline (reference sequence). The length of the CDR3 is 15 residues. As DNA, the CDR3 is TGTGCCAGTAGTATAGGGGGACTAGCGGTATACGAGCAGTACTTC. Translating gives CASSIGGLAVYEQYF.

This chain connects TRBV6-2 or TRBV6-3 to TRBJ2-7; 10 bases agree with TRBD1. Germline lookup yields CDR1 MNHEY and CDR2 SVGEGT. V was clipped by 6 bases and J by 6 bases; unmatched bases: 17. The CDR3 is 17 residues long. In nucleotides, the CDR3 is TGTGCCAGCAGCCGCTGGGGACAGGGGAACGGGGTTGGCGAGCAGTACTTC. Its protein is CASSRWGQGNGVGEQYF.